This T cell receptor beta chain was recovered during a study of blood T cell repertoires in COVID-19 (dated by TCRdb to about 2020). Describing the broader study: Samples covering the acute and convalescent phases of COVID-19 were provided by collaborators in the United States, Italy and Spain. The material from the prospective study consisted of cDNA or gDNA derived from T cells, B-cell-depleted T cells, or PBMCs. The dataset comprised deeply sampled blood TCRbeta repertoires from subjects exposed to, actively infected with, or recovered from COVID-19. The repertoires were released in a freely available public database meant as a resource for research on the immune response to SARS-CoV-2. Samples came from the ongoing ImmuneRACE study (first 160 participants) plus 1,254 subjects from 6 global collaborators. A de-identified subject ID, COVID-19 status, age in years and sex were almost always included in the sample metadata. Where available, HLA class I and class II types were taken from metadata supplied by the sample provider and were not determined by assay-based typing.

Broader findings and caveats from the paper: Clinical and demographic metadata were provided uncurated, with the amount varying by source and participant.

This clone has a single count. The specificity of this receptor is unknown. The input lacks base qualities; no much larger clone sits a single base away. Each collaborating institution followed its own protocols to collect whole blood in K2EDTA tubes. For TCRbeta analysis, collaborators shipped samples as frozen whole blood, isolated PBMCs, or DNA extracted from either of those sample types. Taken from the germline V gene (reference sequence), the CDR1 and CDR2 loops are LGHDT and YNNKEL. The junction shows trimming of 1 base on V and 11 bases on J, plus 14 bases between the germline ends. The CDR3 measures 13 amino acids from cysteine to phenylalanine. Left in the record is the CDR3 DNA by itself, 39 bases read in frame from the first base. The immunoSEQ Assay, a bias-controlled multiplex PCR, was used to amplify TCRbeta CDR3 regions from genomic DNA. From the authors' description of their analysis: Nucleated cell counts per sample were estimated from amplification of reference gene primers within the assay. Sequence reads were collapsed and filtered to measure the absolute abundance of every unique TCRbeta CDR3 rearrangement. For each sample, productive Simpson clonality was calculated as the square root of Simpson's diversity index over productive rearrangements. Entries here come from immuneACCESS through TCRdb and include only in-frame sequences with V and J called. Some clones fail to appear in such tables; in the studies checked, an unresolved V gene covers under half of the shortfall, and the cause of the remainder is unknown. V and J calls plus clone size are reproduced from that table; the DNA served to infer D and trimming. The sample contains about 280,000 clones, over 75% of them found a single time. The top ten clones comprise 9.4% of the sample.

The clonotype comes from a man between 18 and 35 years old with active or convalescent COVID-19. The sample taken for sequencing was peripheral blood. Rearrangement joined TRBV3-1 (or the pseudogene TRBV3-2) to TRBJ1-1; the D gene cannot be named for sure. The base sequence is TGTGCCAGCAGCCAAGGGTTTAGTATAAGTGCTTTCTTT. This codes for CASSQGFSISAFF.